A single sample gave rise to the 5 T cell receptor beta chains below, sequenced in a study of blood T cells in healthy people across ages. Through a sample-barcoded 5' primer and a J-beta primer mix, a second PCR was run for roughly 6 to 11 cycles. TCRdb re-derived calls from the 5' RACE reads in MiXCR, one entry per CDR3 protein. This table holds some 640,000 distinct CDR3 sequences, 45% to 50% found once. The material sequenced was blood. These receptors originate from a woman aged 55-69 years in good health.

This chain uses TRBV5-1 with TRBJ2-6; 9 positions agree with TRBD1. The V gene's germline CDR1 is SGHRS and CDR2 YFSETQ. The CDR3 extends over 18 amino acids. Trimming cost V 2 bases and J 3 bases; bases outside gene matches: 9. The CDR3 spells CASSFRTGAYGGANVLTF. CDR3 coding DNA: TGCGCCAGCAGCTTTCGGACAGGGGCGTATGGTGGGGCCAACGTCCTGACTTTC.

This sequence joins TRBV5-1 and TRBJ2-5; TRBD2 agrees at 16 bases. V gave up 4 bases and J gave up 11 bases; unmatched junction bases: 17. Looked up from germline, CDR1 is SGHRS and CDR2 is YFSETQ. The CDR3 runs to 18 residues. CDR3 residues: CASSPGTSGRVSDNEQYF. The CDR3 DNA reads TGCGCCAGCAGCCCAGGGACTAGCGGGAGGGTTAGCGACAATGAGCAGTACTTC.

This clonotype was observed once. Mismatch with germline at one junction end may stem from a read error. This sequence joins TRBV12-3 or TRBV12-4 and TRBJ2-1, with TRBD2 as a possible D gene (6 bases). The CDR3 runs to 19 residues. In DNA, the CDR3 is TGTGCCAGCAGTTTAAGTAACAACCGCGGGAAGTTGCTTTGGAATGGGCAGTTCTTC. Its translation: CASSLSNNRGKLLWNGQFF.

The V call is TRBV30, the J call TRBJ2-3; D might be TRBD1 (5 bases). V gave up 1 base and J gave up 2 bases, with 19 bases separating them. The CDR3 is made up of 17 amino acids. In germline, CDR1 is GTSNPN, CDR2 SVGIG (reference sequence). Written as DNA, the CDR3 is TGTGCCTGGAGTGCATCGGACACTCGGAAATACACAGATACGCAGTATTTT. Translated: CAWSASDTRKYTDTQYF.

The V and J genes are TRBV7-2 and TRBJ2-7, with 13 bases lining up with TRBD2. J gave up 1 base and V 0 bases, and 9 bases lay outside the gene matches. Germline CDR1 is SGHTA and CDR2 is FQGNSA. The CDR3 contains 19 residues. The CDR3 sequence is CASSLAYRRLAGGSYEQYF. The CDR3 nucleotides are TGTGCCAGCAGCTTAGCCTATCGCAGACTAGCGGGAGGATCCTACGAGCAGTACTTC.